These T cell receptor beta chains were read from a single sample in a study of T cells after posttransplantation cyclophosphamide. Measured with immunoSEQ multiplex PCR; TCRdb has only the in-frame clones, and not every one. The repertoire includes tens of thousands of clones, around 80% of them detected once, and 6.5% to 9.5% sits in the top ten. The input for sequencing was CD4+ T cells sorted from blood, taken just over 1,900 days after a stem cell transplant with posttransplant cyclophosphamide. These receptors originate from a female patient between 35 and 55 years old who received an allogeneic stem cell transplant from a related donor, was CMV-positive, and had no GVHD. The T cells may come from the graft donor. Each CDR3 is given with its conserved first and last residue. The order of the fields is clone size, V gene, J gene, D gene, CDR3 protein, CDR3 DNA. The D gene is left open where the match is weak. Expanded clones get a size class; other rows say once, few or many, or leave the size out.

NA	TRBV5-1	TRBJ2-2	TRBD2	CASSLGAGGLNTGELFF	TGCGCCAGCAGCTTGGGAGCGGGGGGACTTAACACCGGGGAGCTGTTTTTT
NA	TRBV28	TRBJ2-7	NA	CASSSRYEQYF	TGTGCCAGCAGTTCTAGGTACGAGCAGTACTTC
NA	TRBV10-2	TRBJ2-3	TRBD2	CASSERGGRDTQYF	TGCGCCAGCTCCGAGCGGGGGGGCCGTGATACGCAGTATTTT
few	TRBV7-9	TRBJ1-5	NA	CASSLGQWVGQPQHF	TGTGCCAGCAGCTTAGGACAGTGGGTGGGCCAGCCCCAGCATTTT
NA	TRBV6-5	TRBJ2-7	TRBD2	CASSNLAGGRYEQYF	TGTGCCAGCAGTAACCTAGCGGGGGGACGCTACGAGCAGTACTTC
NA	TRBV6-5	TRBJ1-3	NA	CASRSFGGAGNTIYF	TGTGCCAGCAGGTCCTTTGGGGGGGCTGGAAACACCATATATTTT
NA	TRBV5-1	TRBJ1-4	NA	CASSPQGVNEKLFF	TGCGCCAGCAGCCCACAGGGTGTTAATGAAAAACTGTTTTTT
few	TRBV5-1	TRBJ1-3	TRBD1	CASSLGLGQGSGNTIYF	TGCGCCAGCAGCTTGGGCCTCGGACAGGGCTCTGGAAACACCATATATTTT
NA	TRBV27	TRBJ2-7	NA	CASSLSGGSLAPYEQYF	TGTGCCAGCAGTTTAAGTGGAGGGTCCCTAGCTCCCTACGAGCAGTACTTC
once	TRBV5-1	TRBJ2-3	NA	CASSLATRIGTDTQYF	TGCGCCAGCAGCTTGGCTACTAGAATCGGCACAGATACGCAGTATTTT
NA	TRBV7-2	TRBJ2-1	NA	CASSIWDSGLQFF	TGTGCCAGCAGCATATGGGACTCCGGTTTACAGTTCTTC
NA	TRBV9	TRBJ2-3	NA	CASSVAVSTDTQYF	TGTGCCAGCAGCGTAGCTGTCAGCACAGATACGCAGTATTTT
few	TRBV10-1	TRBJ2-2	NA	CASSELGSGELFF	TGCGCCAGCAGCGAACTAGGATCCGGGGAGCTGTTTTTT
NA	TRBV15	TRBJ2-7	TRBD2	CATSPGGSLSYEQYF	TGTGCCACCAGCCCGGGGGGGTCCCTTTCCTACGAGCAGTACTTC
NA	TRBV4-1	TRBJ2-3	NA	CASSQGPGTSTDTQYF	TGCGCCAGCAGCCAAGGTCCGGGAACTAGCACAGATACGCAGTATTTT
NA	TRBV7-8	TRBJ2-6	TRBD2	CASSLVGLDFSGANVLTF	TGTGCCAGCAGCTTAGTGGGACTAGATTTTTCCGGGGCCAACGTCCTGACTTTC
NA	TRBV4-3	TRBJ1-2	NA	CASSQDFAASGYTF	TGCGCCAGCAGCCAAGATTTCGCGGCGTCTGGCTACACCTTC
NA	TRBV9	TRBJ2-2	TRBD2	CASSPRGGGGSGELFF	TGTGCCAGCAGCCCGCGGGGCGGGGGGGGGTCCGGGGAGCTGTTTTTT
NA	TRBV6-1	TRBJ1-1	TRBD1	CASTFQGANTEAFF	TGTGCCAGCACTTTCCAGGGGGCAAACACTGAAGCTTTCTTT
NA	TRBV6-5	TRBJ1-4	NA	CASRPGGNEKLFF	TGTGCCAGCAGGCCGGGGGGGAATGAAAAACTGTTTTTT
NA	TRBV5-1	TRBJ2-3	NA	CASSLAGRGSPDTQYF	TGCGCCAGCAGCTTGGCGGGTCGTGGGTCCCCAGATACGCAGTATTTT
few	TRBV10-3	TRBJ1-5	TRBD1	CAIQQGQGNNQPQHF	TGTGCCATCCAACAGGGACAGGGGAACAATCAGCCCCAGCATTTT
NA	TRBV7-9	TRBJ2-7	TRBD2	CASSRGGYEQYF	TGTGCCAGCAGCCGCGGGGGTTACGAGCAGTACTTC
NA	TRBV15	TRBJ1-3	NA	CATSDTGPGNTIYF	TGTGCCACCAGTGACACAGGACCTGGAAACACCATATATTTT
NA	TRBV18	TRBJ1-4	TRBD1	CASSPGRDRGQKLFF	TGTGCCAGCTCACCCGGCCGGGACAGGGGACAAAAACTGTTTTTT
NA	TRBV7-3	TRBJ2-5	NA	CASSYGLLKTQYF	TGTGCCAGCAGCTATGGACTTCTAAAGACCCAGTACTTC
NA	TRBV12-5	TRBJ1-2	TRBD1	CASGLVTQGGAYGYTF	TGTGCTAGTGGTTTGGTTACACAGGGGGGCGCCTATGGCTACACCTTC
NA	TRBV29-1	TRBJ1-3	TRBD1	CSAGDRTGNTIYF	TGCAGCGCCGGGGACAGGACGGGAAACACCATATATTTT
NA	TRBV5-4	TRBJ2-7	TRBD1	CASSLSGTGVIHEQYF	TGTGCCAGCAGCTTGTCCGGGACAGGGGTCATCCACGAGCAGTACTTC
few	TRBV6-5	TRBJ2-7	TRBD1	CASSRDRTYEQYF	TGTGCCAGCAGTAGGGACAGGACCTACGAGCAGTACTTC
NA	TRBV7-9	TRBJ1-1	NA	CASSTTGIRDEAFF	TGTGCCAGCAGCACTACAGGGATTCGGGATGAAGCTTTCTTT
NA	TRBV27	TRBJ1-1	NA	CASRFGQINTEAFF	TGTGCCAGTCGATTCGGACAAATTAACACTGAAGCTTTCTTT
NA	TRBV6-1	TRBJ1-2	NA	CASIGGLTNYGYTF	TGTGCCAGCATCGGGGGACTGACTAACTATGGCTACACCTTC
NA	TRBV28	TRBJ2-1	NA	CASGPWNEQFF	TGTGCCAGCGGCCCGTGGAATGAGCAGTTCTTC
NA	TRBV10-3	TRBJ2-3	TRBD2	CAISYGTSGSDTQYF	TGTGCCATCTCTTACGGGACTAGCGGGTCAGATACGCAGTATTTT
NA	TRBV6-5	TRBJ2-2	TRBD2	CASSVRLAGFGELFF	TGTGCCAGCAGTGTACGACTAGCGGGGTTCGGGGAGCTGTTTTTT
NA	TRBV4-1	TRBJ2-3	TRBD2	CASSQDGTSGGKIGTDTQYF	TGCGCCAGCAGCCAAGATGGGACTAGCGGGGGAAAAATAGGCACAGATACGCAGTATTTT
NA	TRBV5-5	TRBJ2-5	TRBD2	CASSLGGEETQYF	TGTGCCAGCAGCCTGGGGGGGGAAGAGACCCAGTACTTC
few	TRBV4-2	TRBJ2-3	NA	CASSQALPGTGFDTQYF	TGTGCCAGCAGCCAAGCCTTACCGGGGACTGGGTTCGATACGCAGTATTTT
NA	TRBV9	TRBJ1-2	NA	CASSVVEGRGYTF	TGTGCCAGCAGCGTAGTGGAGGGACGAGGCTACACCTTC
NA	TRBV11-3	TRBJ2-5	NA	CASSFTSRETQYF	TGTGCCAGCAGCTTTACTAGCAGAGAGACCCAGTACTTC
once	TRBV5-1	TRBJ2-3	NA	CASSLFTRGGTDTQYF	TGCGCCAGCAGCTTGTTTACCCGGGGTGGCACAGATACGCAGTATTTT
NA	TRBV6-6	TRBJ2-7	NA	CASSPVSYEQYF	TGTGCCAGCAGTCCCGTCTCCTACGAGCAGTACTTC
once	TRBV7-2	TRBJ2-2	TRBD1	CASSSRTGTGGRGELFF	TGTGCCAGCAGCTCACGGACCGGGACAGGGGGGCGTGGGGAGCTGTTTTTT
NA	TRBV5-1	TRBJ2-7	NA	CASSLQANSYEQYF	TGCGCCAGCAGCTTACAGGCGAACTCCTACGAGCAGTACTTC
NA	TRBV5-4	TRBJ1-1	NA	CASSFDIVNTEAFF	TGTGCCAGCAGCTTCGACATCGTGAACACTGAAGCTTTCTTT
NA	TRBV7-9	TRBJ1-2	TRBD1	CASRSDRVDVGYTF	TGTGCCAGCAGATCGGACAGGGTGGATGTTGGCTACACCTTC
NA	TRBV6-1	TRBJ1-2	TRBD1	CASSVALFGQGGGGYTF	TGTGCCAGCAGTGTAGCGCTCTTTGGACAGGGAGGCGGGGGCTACACCTTC